This T cell receptor (beta chain) was identified during a study of post-analysis software for immune sequencing data (dated by TCRdb to the mid-2010s). For the study in its entirety: Recorded disease courses included relapsing-remitting, secondary progressive and progressive-relapsing multiple sclerosis, with some patients lacking subtype annotation. A subset of samples was prepared in parallel using single-end sample barcoding, then pooled and co-amplified after Illumina adapter ligation. The patient repertoires were set against 11 previously published healthy control repertoires from donors whose ages ranged from roughly 6 to 25 years. Overall study outcomes, separate from this receptor: Normalized Chao1 diversity was significantly lower in multiple sclerosis patients than controls, suggesting substantial peripheral T-cell clonal expansion. Patients showed significantly higher frequencies than controls for roughly five TRBV segments, among them TRBV5-6, TRBV5-1 and TRBV20-1. The control group was slightly older than the multiple sclerosis patient group. When samples were clustered directly using the F measure, samples prepared in the same batch co-clustered strongly, which prompted a batch-effect correction.

TCR beta repertoires were profiled from peripheral blood of roughly twelve young patients with multiple sclerosis to demonstrate the VDJtools post-analysis software. Multiple sclerosis patients were children and adolescents aged about 6 to 15 years. Libraries were constructed by PCR. TCRdb names Illumina HiSeq 2500 as the instrument used. Unique molecular identifiers were incorporated into TCR beta cDNA libraries to reduce PCR and sequencing biases. Approximately 500,000 cDNA molecules were obtained per 1 to 10 million input T cells, so each molecule approximated one T cell. The patient libraries were prepared and sequenced with the same protocol used for the earlier healthy control dataset. Within a given batch, samples were prepared together, multiplexed and sequenced on the same HiSeq lane. The study's own analysis went as follows. Raw barcoded reads were processed with MIGEC, and single-read molecular identifier groups were discarded before consensus assembly and CDR3 extraction. Clonotype tables were post-analysed with VDJtools, normalizing diversity by down-sampling all datasets to the smallest sample size. To correct batch-related cross-sample contamination, repertoire overlap clustering matched CDR3 amino acid sequences but not nucleotide sequences. TCRdb handled the public reads itself, with Q25 trimming in fastp and clone calling in MiXCR, and kept productive beta chains. Here each entry gathers all rows of one CDR3 protein and keeps the most common genes and DNA. The V and J calls, along with clone size, are taken from TCRdb and not from the paper's own processing. The sample table records a few hundred thousand distinct CDR3 sequences; 45% of these occur just once. The ten largest clones take up about 12% of the sample.

At the junction V is shortened by 1 base and J by 5 bases, with 9 bases in between. From cysteine to phenylalanine, the CDR3 is 13 amino acids long. Only the CDR3 part of the read is kept: 39 bases, read in frame from the first base. As concerns this clonotype: Its recognized antigen is unknown. No base quality information exists; no much larger clone differs at one position.

This TCR was sampled from a girl aged 10-17 years with multiple sclerosis. Sequenced sample: blood. This receptor chain uses TRBV12-3 or TRBV12-4 and TRBJ2-7; the D gene is perhaps TRBD2, on 5 matching bases. The sequenced DNA: TGTGCCAGCAGTTTAGAGAGCGGCGACGAGCAGTACTTC. Its product reads: CASSLESGDEQYF.